The rows below give T cell receptor beta chains drawn from one sample of a study of vaccination and CD4 T cells after COVID-19. TCRdb reprocessed the PCR reads via MiXCR and lists one record per CDR3 protein. The sample lists about 23,000 distinct CDR3 sequences, around 69% occurring once. Their antigen targets remain unknown. Sequencing was performed on CD4+ T cells from blood, cultured in vitro, taken after SARS-CoV-2 vaccination. Source of these receptors: a human donor who received a COVID-19 vaccine. Each CDR3 is given with its conserved first and last residue. D genes are given only for firm matches. Size is stated for part of the rows, as once, few or many counts, or as a class when the clone is expanded.

d_gene: TRBD1
v_gene: TRBV29-1
abundance: NA
j_gene: TRBJ1-2
CDR3nt: TGCAGCGCCGGTTCTATGTACAGGGGGTCGAGGGGCTACACCTTC
CDR3aa: CSAGSMYRGSRGYTF

d_gene: NA
v_gene: TRBV6-2/TRBV6-3
abundance: NA
j_gene: TRBJ1-2
CDR3nt: TGTGCCAGCAGTTTTCGTGAATCCTATGGCTACACCTTC
CDR3aa: CASSFRESYGYTF

d_gene: TRBD1
v_gene: TRBV19
abundance: NA
j_gene: TRBJ1-2
CDR3nt: TGTGCCAGTAGTATGGACAGGACTGTAGGAGGCTACACCTTC
CDR3aa: CASSMDRTVGGYTF

d_gene: NA
v_gene: TRBV4-2
abundance: NA
j_gene: TRBJ1-2
CDR3nt: TGTGCCAGCAGCCAAAGGGACTACAAAGGGAACTATGGCTACACCTTC
CDR3aa: CASSQRDYKGNYGYTF

d_gene: NA
v_gene: TRBV19
abundance: NA
j_gene: TRBJ1-2
CDR3nt: TGTGCCAGTAGTAAGACCCTTCTGGTGGACCTGGAGAACTATGGCTACACCTTC
CDR3aa: CASSKTLLVDLENYGYTF

d_gene: TRBD1
v_gene: TRBV6-5
abundance: NA
j_gene: TRBJ1-5
CDR3nt: TGTGCCAGCAGTTACCAGGGGGCCAATCAGCCCCAGCATTTT
CDR3aa: CASSYQGANQPQHF

d_gene: NA
v_gene: TRBV10-1
abundance: NA
j_gene: TRBJ1-3
CDR3nt: TGCGTCAGCAGTGATGGGGCAGGGCGGGCCATATATTTT
CDR3aa: CVSSDGAGRAIYF

d_gene: NA
v_gene: TRBV6-1
abundance: NA
j_gene: TRBJ2-2
CDR3nt: TGTGCCAGCAGCTCGGGTGGGGCTGGGGGCGGGGAGCTGTTTTTT
CDR3aa: CASSSGGAGGGELFF

d_gene: NA
v_gene: TRBV10-2
abundance: NA
j_gene: TRBJ1-6
CDR3nt: TGCGCCAGCAGTGACCAGGGGTACTCACCCCTCCACTTT
CDR3aa: CASSDQGYSPLHF

d_gene: TRBD2
v_gene: TRBV30
abundance: once
j_gene: TRBJ2-1
CDR3nt: TGTGCCTGGAATCCTCAGCGGGGGGGCCGTAATGAGCAGTTCTTC
CDR3aa: CAWNPQRGGRNEQFF

d_gene: TRBD1
v_gene: TRBV6-1
abundance: once
j_gene: TRBJ2-7
CDR3nt: TGTGCCAGCGTCCGAGACAGGGGCACCTACGAGCAGTACTTC
CDR3aa: CASVRDRGTYEQYF

d_gene: NA
v_gene: TRBV6-2/TRBV6-3
abundance: NA
j_gene: TRBJ2-1
CDR3nt: TGTGCCAGCACGCGGACTATCCAGAGCTCCTACAATGAGCAGTTCTTC
CDR3aa: CASTRTIQSSYNEQFF

d_gene: NA
v_gene: TRBV20-1
abundance: NA
j_gene: TRBJ1-4
CDR3nt: TGCAGTGGTACGAGGGATGAAAAACTGTTTTTT
CDR3aa: CSGTRDEKLFF

d_gene: NA
v_gene: TRBV21-1
abundance: NA
j_gene: TRBJ2-7
CDR3nt: TGTGCCAGCACCAGTCTGGGACACCCCTACGAGCAGTACTTC
CDR3aa: CASTSLGHPYEQYF

d_gene: NA
v_gene: TRBV6-1
abundance: NA
j_gene: TRBJ1-4
CDR3nt: TGTGCCAGCAGTGATGGGCAGACAAATGAAAAACTGTTTTTT
CDR3aa: CASSDGQTNEKLFF

d_gene: NA
v_gene: TRBV12-3/TRBV12-4
abundance: NA
j_gene: TRBJ1-5
CDR3nt: TGTGCCAGCAGTCTCACAGGGAATCAGCCCCAGCATTTT
CDR3aa: CASSLTGNQPQHF

d_gene: NA
v_gene: TRBV6-1
abundance: NA
j_gene: TRBJ2-7
CDR3nt: TGTGCCAGCAGTGACAGCGCCTACGAGCAGTACTTC
CDR3aa: CASSDSAYEQYF

d_gene: TRBD1
v_gene: TRBV7-8
abundance: NA
j_gene: TRBJ2-7
CDR3nt: TGTGCCAGCAGCGCTCAGGGAAGGGGGCTCTCCTACGAGCAGTACTTC
CDR3aa: CASSAQGRGLSYEQYF

d_gene: NA
v_gene: TRBV21-1
abundance: NA
j_gene: TRBJ2-5
CDR3nt: TGTGCCAGCAGCAAAGGGACTAGCGGGGGCCAAGAGACCCAGTACTTC
CDR3aa: CASSKGTSGGQETQYF

d_gene: NA
v_gene: TRBV30
abundance: NA
j_gene: TRBJ1-1
CDR3nt: TGTGCCTGGAGTGTATGGGGTACCTGGGAAAGCGGGAACACTGAAGCTTTCTTT
CDR3aa: CAWSVWGTWESGNTEAFF

d_gene: NA
v_gene: TRBV12-3/TRBV12-4
abundance: NA
j_gene: TRBJ1-2
CDR3nt: TGTGCCAGCAGTTTAGCTGAGTGGGGGCGGCATAACTATGGCTACACCTTC
CDR3aa: CASSLAEWGRHNYGYTF

d_gene: NA
v_gene: TRBV27
abundance: few
j_gene: TRBJ1-5
CDR3nt: TGTGCCAGCAGTTTATCGAGGGGCAATCAGCCCCAGCATTTT
CDR3aa: CASSLSRGNQPQHF

d_gene: NA
v_gene: TRBV18
abundance: NA
j_gene: TRBJ1-1
CDR3nt: TGTGCCAGCTCACCACCAACAGGGTTGGGCACTGAAGCTTTCTTT
CDR3aa: CASSPPTGLGTEAFF

d_gene: TRBD2
v_gene: TRBV10-3
abundance: NA
j_gene: TRBJ2-5
CDR3nt: TGTGCCATCAGTGCCTCCTTGGGAAACGGGGGGGCCGGGGAGACCCAGTACTTC
CDR3aa: CAISASLGNGGAGETQYF

d_gene: NA
v_gene: TRBV7-2
abundance: NA
j_gene: TRBJ1-6
CDR3nt: TGTGCCAGCAGCTCCTACTTAGGATTAGCACCCCTCCACTTT
CDR3aa: CASSSYLGLAPLHF

d_gene: TRBD1
v_gene: TRBV20-1
abundance: once
j_gene: TRBJ1-1
CDR3nt: TGCAGTGCGGGGGGACAGACCGCCGACACTGAAGCTTTCTTT
CDR3aa: CSAGGQTADTEAFF

d_gene: NA
v_gene: TRBV27
abundance: NA
j_gene: TRBJ1-1
CDR3nt: TGTGCCAGCAGGCCTTGGTCGAACACTGAAGCTTTCTTT
CDR3aa: CASRPWSNTEAFF

d_gene: NA
v_gene: TRBV6-1
abundance: NA
j_gene: TRBJ1-6
CDR3nt: TGTGCCAGCAGTGAATCGTTACAGGGCGCCTATAATTCACCCCTCCACTTT
CDR3aa: CASSESLQGAYNSPLHF

d_gene: NA
v_gene: TRBV12-3/TRBV12-4
abundance: NA
j_gene: TRBJ1-2
CDR3nt: TGTGCCAGCAGTTTAACAGGCGGAGGCTTCACCTTC
CDR3aa: CASSLTGGGFTF

d_gene: TRBD1
v_gene: TRBV20-1
abundance: NA
j_gene: TRBJ1-2
CDR3nt: TGCAGTGCTGTTTCAGGGGGCGCGCCCAACTATGGCTACACCTTC
CDR3aa: CSAVSGGAPNYGYTF

d_gene: TRBD1
v_gene: TRBV18
abundance: NA
j_gene: TRBJ2-3
CDR3nt: TGTGCCAGCTCACGCTCCGGGACAGGGGTCACAGATACGCAGTATTTT
CDR3aa: CASSRSGTGVTDTQYF

d_gene: NA
v_gene: TRBV20-1
abundance: few
j_gene: TRBJ1-5
CDR3nt: TGCAGTGCCCGAGGAAGGGACCCTAGCAATCAGCCCCAGCATTTT
CDR3aa: CSARGRDPSNQPQHF

d_gene: NA
v_gene: TRBV5-1
abundance: NA
j_gene: TRBJ2-7
CDR3nt: TGCGCCAGCAGCTTGGTACTGGGGGGCGAGCAGTACTTC
CDR3aa: CASSLVLGGEQYF

d_gene: NA
v_gene: TRBV7-9
abundance: NA
j_gene: TRBJ1-6
CDR3nt: TGTGCCACCGGACGCGGCAGAAGCTCCTATAATTCACCCCTCCACTTT
CDR3aa: CATGRGRSSYNSPLHF

d_gene: TRBD2
v_gene: TRBV20-1
abundance: NA
j_gene: TRBJ2-7
CDR3nt: TGCAGTGCTAGCGGGGGGGCCGACGAGCAGTACTTC
CDR3aa: CSASGGADEQYF

d_gene: NA
v_gene: TRBV6-1
abundance: NA
j_gene: TRBJ1-2
CDR3nt: TGTGCCAGCAGTGGCGCCGACAGGCCTTCCTATGGCTACACCTTC
CDR3aa: CASSGADRPSYGYTF

d_gene: NA
v_gene: TRBV10-2
abundance: NA
j_gene: TRBJ2-5
CDR3nt: TGCGCCAGCAGTGGGATCCTAGCACAAGAGACCCAGTACTTC
CDR3aa: CASSGILAQETQYF

d_gene: NA
v_gene: TRBV27
abundance: NA
j_gene: TRBJ2-3
CDR3nt: TGTGCCAGCAGAAGGCAGGCCCTTAGCACGCAGTATTTT
CDR3aa: CASRRQALSTQYF

d_gene: NA
v_gene: TRBV7-8
abundance: NA
j_gene: TRBJ2-5
CDR3nt: TGTGCCAGCAGCTGGACAGTCCAAGAGACCCAGTACTTC
CDR3aa: CASSWTVQETQYF

d_gene: NA
v_gene: TRBV7-2
abundance: NA
j_gene: TRBJ2-3
CDR3nt: TGTGCCAGCAGCTTATCGCGGACTATGAGGGATACGCAGTATTTT
CDR3aa: CASSLSRTMRDTQYF

d_gene: NA
v_gene: TRBV10-2
abundance: NA
j_gene: TRBJ2-7
CDR3nt: TGCGCCAGCAGAACACAGGGAGGAGTATGGAGCGAGCAGTACTTC
CDR3aa: CASRTQGGVWSEQYF

d_gene: TRBD1
v_gene: TRBV10-3
abundance: NA
j_gene: TRBJ1-4
CDR3nt: TGTGCCATCAGTGAGACCGTCCCGGGACAGGGCCTCGGGGAAAAACTGTTTTTT
CDR3aa: CAISETVPGQGLGEKLFF

d_gene: TRBD1
v_gene: TRBV7-9
abundance: NA
j_gene: TRBJ2-5
CDR3nt: TGTGCCAGCAGCCGGACAGGGCGGAAGGAAGAGACCCAGTACTTC
CDR3aa: CASSRTGRKEETQYF

d_gene: NA
v_gene: TRBV7-8
abundance: NA
j_gene: TRBJ1-2
CDR3nt: TGTGCCAGCAGCTCCCGATCTTTTCCTGGGGTCGGCTACACCTTC
CDR3aa: CASSSRSFPGVGYTF

d_gene: NA
v_gene: TRBV30
abundance: NA
j_gene: TRBJ1-1
CDR3nt: TGTGCCTGGAGTACGGGTAAAGGGATCGTAAGAGCTTTCTTT
CDR3aa: CAWSTGKGIVRAFF

d_gene: TRBD2
v_gene: TRBV20-1
abundance: NA
j_gene: TRBJ2-3
CDR3nt: TGCAGTGCTGGTTGGGGGCAGCGGGGGGGAAGCACAGATACGCAGTATTTT
CDR3aa: CSAGWGQRGGSTDTQYF

d_gene: TRBD1
v_gene: TRBV7-2
abundance: few
j_gene: TRBJ1-1
CDR3nt: TGTGCCAGCAGCTTCCCCCGGACAGGGAGCAACACTGAAGCTTTCTTT
CDR3aa: CASSFPRTGSNTEAFF

d_gene: TRBD1
v_gene: TRBV6-5
abundance: NA
j_gene: TRBJ1-2
CDR3nt: TGTGCCAGCAGTTACTCAGGACAGGATGGCTACACCTTC
CDR3aa: CASSYSGQDGYTF

d_gene: TRBD2
v_gene: TRBV7-2
abundance: NA
j_gene: TRBJ2-5
CDR3nt: TGTGCCAGCAGCCCAGATCGGCCACTAGCGGGGGGGACTAACCAAGAGACCCAGTACTTC
CDR3aa: CASSPDRPLAGGTNQETQYF

d_gene: NA
v_gene: TRBV7-2
abundance: NA
j_gene: TRBJ2-5
CDR3nt: TGTGCCAGCAGCTTATATCGTGGGCCCCGGGAGACCCAGTACTTC
CDR3aa: CASSLYRGPRETQYF

d_gene: NA
v_gene: TRBV7-9
abundance: NA
j_gene: TRBJ2-3
CDR3nt: TGTGCCAGCAGCTTACAGGGAAATACGCAGTATTTT
CDR3aa: CASSLQGNTQYF

d_gene: TRBD1
v_gene: TRBV20-1
abundance: once
j_gene: TRBJ2-7
CDR3nt: TGCAGTGCTAGAGGCGATGGAAGACAGGGGTCCGAGCAGTACTTC
CDR3aa: CSARGDGRQGSEQYF

d_gene: NA
v_gene: TRBV6-5
abundance: NA
j_gene: TRBJ2-7
CDR3nt: TGTGCCAGCAGTTCCCGGACGTCACCCTACGAGCAGTACTTC
CDR3aa: CASSSRTSPYEQYF

d_gene: NA
v_gene: TRBV20-1
abundance: NA
j_gene: TRBJ1-5
CDR3nt: TGCAGTGCTAGGCCGGACGGTAGCAATCAGCCCCAGCATTTT
CDR3aa: CSARPDGSNQPQHF

d_gene: TRBD1
v_gene: TRBV5-1
abundance: NA
j_gene: TRBJ1-4
CDR3nt: TGCGCCAGCAGCCCGGGACAGAATAATGAAAAACTGTTTTTT
CDR3aa: CASSPGQNNEKLFF

d_gene: NA
v_gene: TRBV6-1
abundance: NA
j_gene: TRBJ2-7
CDR3nt: TGTGCCAGCAGTGTAGAGGGGAGGCCAGGGTACGAGCAGTACTTC
CDR3aa: CASSVEGRPGYEQYF

d_gene: NA
v_gene: TRBV12-3/TRBV12-4
abundance: NA
j_gene: TRBJ1-3
CDR3nt: TGTGCCAGCAGTTCCCCCGTGGTTTCCGGAAACACCATATATTTT
CDR3aa: CASSSPVVSGNTIYF

d_gene: TRBD1
v_gene: TRBV24-1
abundance: NA
j_gene: TRBJ2-1
CDR3nt: TGTGCCACCACAGCACAGGGGTTAAATGAGCAGTTCTTC
CDR3aa: CATTAQGLNEQFF

d_gene: NA
v_gene: TRBV2
abundance: once
j_gene: TRBJ1-1
CDR3nt: TGTGCCAGCAGTGAAGGAAGGGAAACTGAAGCTTTCTTT
CDR3aa: CASSEGRETEAFF

d_gene: NA
v_gene: TRBV20-1
abundance: NA
j_gene: TRBJ1-1
CDR3nt: TGCAGTGCAAGTACCTTGGGGGCCCCGAACACTGAAGCTTTCTTT
CDR3aa: CSASTLGAPNTEAFF